This entry features one T cell receptor (beta chain) sequence. This sample is drawn from a study of blood T cell repertoires in COVID-19. For the study at large: Samples representing acute and convalescent COVID-19 were sourced from the United States, Italy and Spain. T cells, B-cell-depleted T cells, or PBMCs supplied cDNA or gDNA.

Authors' data handling: Estimation of nucleated cell counts relied on the amplification of reference gene primers. Clones were read by immunoSEQ multiplex PCR, and TCRdb kept only the in-frame ones, dropping some. Clonal size and the V and J genes are those of that table, whereas D and trimming came from the DNA. Of over 30,000 clones listed, roughly nine tenths were seen once; the top ten hold under 6%. CDR3 size: 16 residues. The germline V gene encodes CDR1 SGHVS and CDR2 FNYEAQ. V was pared by 5 bases and J by 1 base, with 9 bases of the junction left unmatched. This chain connects TRBV7-6 to TRBJ1-1; 8 nucleotides align to TRBD1. This sequence was found in a human donor in a cohort sampled during active COVID-19. Sequencing used peripheral blood. The CDR3 DNA reads TGTGCCAGCAGCCCAGGGGGCGAGGCCCCGAACACTGAAGCTTTCTTT. Amino acids: CASSPGGEAPNTEAFF.